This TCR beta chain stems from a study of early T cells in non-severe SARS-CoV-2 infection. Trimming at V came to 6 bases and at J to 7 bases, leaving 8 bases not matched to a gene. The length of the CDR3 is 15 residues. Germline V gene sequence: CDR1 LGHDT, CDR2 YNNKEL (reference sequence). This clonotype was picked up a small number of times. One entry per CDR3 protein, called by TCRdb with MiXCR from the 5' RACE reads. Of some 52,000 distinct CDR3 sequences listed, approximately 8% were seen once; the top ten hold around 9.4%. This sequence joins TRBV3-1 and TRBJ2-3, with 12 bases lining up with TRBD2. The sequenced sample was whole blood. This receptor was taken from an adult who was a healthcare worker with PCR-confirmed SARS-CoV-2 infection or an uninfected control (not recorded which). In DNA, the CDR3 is TGTGCCAGCAGGATACTAGCGGGGGGCCGGAATACGCAGTATTTT. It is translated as CASRILAGGRNTQYF.